This is a list of T cell receptor beta chains from one sample in a study of cytomegalovirus exposure and HLA in healthy donors. Using immunoSEQ multiplex PCR, the repertoire was profiled, and TCRdb retains in-frame clones only, with some absent. The sample carries some 150,000 clones, 75% to 85% recorded once. Input material: PBMCs. The receptors derive from a man aged 50 to 59 in good health and CMV-seropositive. Each CDR3 is given with its conserved first and last residue. D genes are given only for firm matches. A row's size may be missing; if present it is once, few, many or a size class.

j_gene	v_gene	abundance	d_gene	CDR3nt	CDR3aa
TRBJ1-3	TRBV28	once	TRBD1	TGTGCCAGCAGTTTGTTCGCGGCCCCATTGGGGACAGGGGCTGGAAACACCATATATTTT	CASSLFAAPLGTGAGNTIYF
TRBJ2-7	TRBV20-1	NA	NA	TGCAGTGCTACTCTCCTCTACGAGCAGTACTTC	CSATLLYEQYF
TRBJ2-5	TRBV5-8	NA	TRBD1	TGTGCCAGCAGCTTGGAGGGACAGATGCGGGAGACCCAGTACTTC	CASSLEGQMRETQYF
TRBJ1-1	TRBV5-1	NA	NA	TGCGCCAGCAGCGACACAGGGCTCGGGGCTGAAGCTTTCTTT	CASSDTGLGAEAFF
TRBJ1-1	TRBV7-2	NA	NA	TGTGCCAGCAGCTTATCGGGGGACACTGAAGCTTTCTTT	CASSLSGDTEAFF
TRBJ2-7	TRBV13	NA	TRBD1	TGTGCCAGCAGCTTTGGGACAGGGGGGAGCGAGCAGTACTTC	CASSFGTGGSEQYF
TRBJ2-7	TRBV6-6	NA	NA	TGTGCCAGCAAAAAAGGGGCTAACTACGAGCAGTACTTC	CASKKGANYEQYF
TRBJ2-1	TRBV5-1	once	TRBD1	TGCGCCAGCAGCTCTCGACAGGGAATCTACAATGAGCAGTTCTTC	CASSSRQGIYNEQFF
TRBJ1-1	TRBV15	NA	NA	TGTGCCACCAGCAGAGATCCCGGAGGCACTGAAGCTTTCTTT	CATSRDPGGTEAFF
TRBJ2-3	TRBV5-3	once	TRBD1	TGTGCCAGAAGCAAGGACAGGTCTTTGATCTCTAGCACAGATACGCAGTATTTT	CARSKDRSLISSTDTQYF
TRBJ2-2	TRBV4-2	few	TRBD1	TGTGCCAGCAGCCAAGTCGACAGGGCGACCGGGGAGCTGTTTTTT	CASSQVDRATGELFF
TRBJ1-2	TRBV18	NA	TRBD1	TGTGCCAGCTCACTGGTCCCGGGACAGGGGGCCTCTGACTATGGCTACACCTTC	CASSLVPGQGASDYGYTF
TRBJ1-2	TRBV5-6	once	NA	TGTGCCAGCAGCTTTTTCGTGGGGCCGGATGGCTACACCTTC	CASSFFVGPDGYTF
TRBJ1-2	TRBV15	NA	NA	TGTGCCACCAGCAGATCAAACCCGGGATACTATGGCTACACCTTC	CATSRSNPGYYGYTF
TRBJ2-4	TRBV6-6	NA	NA	TGTGCCAGCAGTCCCCGGGGGGCGGGGAAAAACATTCAGTACTTC	CASSPRGAGKNIQYF
TRBJ1-1	TRBV4-2	NA	NA	TGTGCCAGCAGCCAGCAACAGGCCCTTAACACTGAAGCTTTCTTT	CASSQQQALNTEAFF
TRBJ1-1	TRBV28	NA	NA	TGTGCCAGCAGGACCACAGAGAACACTGAAGCTTTCTTT	CASRTTENTEAFF
TRBJ2-7	TRBV7-6	few	TRBD1	TGTGCCAGCAGCCGGGACAGGGGCTACGAGCAGTACTTC	CASSRDRGYEQYF
TRBJ1-3	TRBV7-2	few	TRBD1	TGTGCCAGCAGCTTAGGCCCCGGGACAGGGCCAGGAGGTGGAAACACCATATATTTT	CASSLGPGTGPGGGNTIYF
TRBJ2-3	TRBV7-2	few	NA	TGTGCCAGCAGCCACCCAAGCACAGATAGGCAGTATTTT	CASSHPSTDRQYF
TRBJ2-7	TRBV27	NA	NA	TGTGCCAGCAGTTTCAAATCCGGGGACTTCGTCTACGAGCAGTACTTC	CASSFKSGDFVYEQYF
TRBJ2-1	TRBV18	NA	NA	TGTGCCAGCTCACCATTTTTGTGGGCCCGCAATGAGCAGTTCTTC	CASSPFLWARNEQFF
TRBJ2-7	TRBV13	NA	TRBD2	TGTGCCAGCAGCTTAGGGGACTGGGGGGCGGGAGGGTCTTACGAGCAGTACTTC	CASSLGDWGAGGSYEQYF
TRBJ2-5	TRBV5-8	NA	NA	TGTGCCAGCAGCTTGGGACCCCGCGGGGTTTTCCTTGAGACCCAGTACTTC	CASSLGPRGVFLETQYF
TRBJ2-3	TRBV7-9	NA	NA	TGTGCCAGCAGCTTAGCGCTCGTAGACACAGATACGCAGTATTTT	CASSLALVDTDTQYF
TRBJ1-1	TRBV6-6	NA	NA	TGTGCCAGCAGCTCCCGACAGGAATTGAACACTGAAGCTTTCTTT	CASSSRQELNTEAFF
TRBJ1-5	TRBV4-2	NA	TRBD1	TGTGCCAGCAGCCAAGATTGGACAGGGGGTCCCTTAAGCACTCCCTTACGGCCCCAGCATTTT	CASSQDWTGGPLSTPLRPQHF
TRBJ1-2	TRBV28	NA	NA	TGTGCCAGCGGGGGGGGTTACTATGGCTACACCTTC	CASGGGYYGYTF
TRBJ2-7	TRBV4-3	few	NA	TGCGCCAGCAGCCAAGGGGTCGAACACCGAAAAAGGGGGGAGCAGTACTTC	CASSQGVEHRKRGEQYF
TRBJ1-4	TRBV5-1	NA	TRBD1	TGCGCCAGCAGCCCCGACAGGGGGTATGAAAAACTGTTTTTT	CASSPDRGYEKLFF
TRBJ2-3	TRBV9	once	NA	TGTGCCAGCAGCGTAGAAGGAGTCCCAGCAGATACGCAGTATTTT	CASSVEGVPADTQYF
TRBJ2-7	TRBV28	NA	NA	TGTGCCAGCAGAAGGGGCTCCTCCTACGAGCAGTACTTC	CASRRGSSYEQYF
TRBJ1-6	TRBV6-1	NA	NA	TGTGCCAGCAGACGACAGGAAAATTCACCCCTCCACTTT	CASRRQENSPLHF
TRBJ2-5	TRBV6-5	few	TRBD2	TGTGCCAGCAGCGACGCGGGAGTCGAGACCCAGTACTTC	CASSDAGVETQYF
TRBJ1-1	TRBV18	NA	NA	TGTGCCAGCTCACCACCAGGGAGGACTGAAGCTTTCTTT	CASSPPGRTEAFF
TRBJ1-5	TRBV4-3	few	TRBD1	TGCGCCAGCAGCCAAGATCGATGGGACAGGGGCGGGGGACAGCCCCAGCATTTT	CASSQDRWDRGGGQPQHF
TRBJ2-3	TRBV2	NA	NA	TGTGCCAGCAGAGGACAGAGGTTTGGGATCGCAGATACGCAGTATTTT	CASRGQRFGIADTQYF
TRBJ2-7	TRBV5-1	NA	TRBD1	TGCGCCAGCAGCTTGTCCACAGGGGGTAACGAGCAGTACTTC	CASSLSTGGNEQYF
TRBJ1-5	TRBV19	NA	TRBD1	TGTGCCAGTAAAGTGGGACAGGGGTATCAGCCCCAGCATTTT	CASKVGQGYQPQHF